Listed here are 30 T cell receptor beta chains from one sample, sequenced in a study of CD8+ T cells in alopecia areata. The treatment here: oral pan-JAK inhibitor, 5-10 mg twice daily. cDNA serving as the sequencing template came from extracted, reverse transcribed RNA. TCRdb's copy holds only in-frame clones and misses some; the assay was immunoSEQ multiplex PCR. The sample includes some 100,000 clones, about 61% of them seen just once. The input for sequencing was CD8+ T cells sorted from blood, taken at week 4, from a patient treated with tofacitinib. All receptors come from a human donor with alopecia areata.

The chain links TRBV30 to TRBJ1-2, with TRBD1 matching 8 bases. V lost 7 bases to trimming and J lost 3 bases; unmatched junction nucleotides: 7. Germline CDR1 GTSNPN, CDR2 SVGIG (reference sequence). The CDR3 runs to 13 residues. CDR3: CALYQGADYGYTF. In DNA, the CDR3 is TGTGCCTTATACCAGGGGGCCGACTATGGCTACACCTTC. The variable domain in full, completed from reference TRBV30 and TRBJ1-2, reads SQTIHQWPATLVQPVGSPLSLECTVEGTSNPNLYWYRQAAGRGLQLLFYSVGIGQISSEVPQNLSASRPQDRQFILSSKKLLLSDSGFYLCALYQGADYGYTFGSGTRLTVV.

J is TRBJ2-7 and V is TRBV29-1; 9 bases line up with TRBD2. CDR3 size: 13 residues. Germline trimming cut 5 bases from V and 1 base from J; bases unmatched to any gene: 3. Germline CDR1 and CDR2: SQVTM and ANQGSEA. The CDR3 is CSVPSGGSYEQYF. CDR3 sequence (DNA): TGCAGCGTTCCGAGCGGGGGGTCCTACGAGCAGTACTTC.

This sequence joins TRBV4-1 and TRBJ1-3; D is ambiguous. Germline CDR1 and CDR2: MGHRA and YSYEKL. Between the trimmed V and J ends, which lost 1 base and 1 base, there was a span of 14 bases. CDR3 length: 17 residues. CDR3 loop: CASSQGGVSWSGNTIYF. In DNA, the CDR3 is TGCGCCAGCAGCCAAGGAGGTGTATCCTGGTCTGGAAACACCATATATTTT.

This clone was picked up a small number of times. The chain recombines TRBV6-1 with TRBJ1-2; D is undetermined. Trimming removed 5 bases from V and 8 bases from J, with 12 bases in between. Germline CDR1 is MNHNS and CDR2 is SASEGT. The CDR3 is 12 residues long. This chain's CDR3 is CASSYVGGGYTF. As DNA, the CDR3 is TGTGCCAGCAGTTATGTGGGAGGCGGCTACACCTTC.

V gene TRBV29-1 combines with J gene TRBJ1-2, with TRBD1 identical over 7 bases. J lost 4 bases, V lost 2 bases, and 10 bases had no gene match. CDR3 size: 15 residues. The V gene's germline CDR1 is SQVTM and CDR2 ANQGSEA. CDR3 in DNA: TGCAGCGTTGAATTAGAGGGGGCAGAGGTCTATGGCTACACCTTC. It codes for CSVELEGAEVYGYTF. The full variable domain, with the rest looked up from reference TRBV29-1 and TRBJ1-2, is SAVISQKPSRDICQRGTSLTIQCQVDSQVTMMFWYRQQPGQSLTLIATANQGSEATYESGFVIDKFPISRPNLTFSTLTVSNMSPEDSSIYLCSVELEGAEVYGYTFGSGTRLTVV.

This chain joins TRBV13 and TRBJ2-1, with D possibly being TRBD2 (5 bases). CDR3 size: 15 residues. Germline CDR1 and CDR2: PRHDT and FYEKMQ (reference sequence). V gave up 6 bases and J gave up 9 bases, with 21 bases separating them. CDR3 DNA sequence: TGTGCCAGCAGTCGCGGACTCCCGGGCCGAGGTGAGCAGTTCTTC. This codes for CASSRGLPGRGEQFF.

This chain joins TRBV9 and TRBJ2-1; 8 nucleotides line up with TRBD2. Germline CDR1 is SGDLS and CDR2 is YYNGEE. The trim removed 2 bases at V and 5 bases at J, leaving 6 bases unmatched. The CDR3 is made up of 15 amino acids. This CDR3 reads CASSVSGEPNNEQFF. The CDR3, as DNA: TGTGCCAGCAGCGTTAGCGGGGAGCCTAACAATGAGCAGTTCTTC.

This rearrangement joins TRBV5-6 to TRBJ1-2; no clear D gene. V lost 2 bases, J lost 2 bases, and 7 bases lay in between. This CDR3 is built from 13 residues. The germline CDR1 and CDR2 sequences are SGHDT and YYEEEE. CDR3 sequence (DNA): TGTGCCAGCAGCTTCTTTCAAAACTATGGCTACACCTTC. It translates to CASSFFQNYGYTF. Supplemented by reference TRBV5-6 and TRBJ1-2, the full variable domain reads DAGVTQSPTHLIKTRGQQVTLRCSPKSGHDTVSWYQQALGQGPQFIFQYYEEEERQRGNFPDRFSGHQFPNYSSELNVNALLLGDSALYLCASSFFQNYGYTFGSGTRLTVV.

The rearrangement links TRBV25-1 to TRBJ1-1, with D tentatively TRBD1 (5 bases). The V and J ends lost 4 bases and 4 bases respectively, with 13 bases between them. In germline, CDR1 is MGHDK, CDR2 SYGVNS. The CDR3 runs 14 residues. This chain's CDR3 is CASSVQGFRTEAFF. Written as DNA, the CDR3 is TGTGCCAGCAGTGTTCAGGGTTTTCGCACTGAAGCTTTCTTT.

This clone occurred a few times. The chain employs TRBV29-1 and TRBJ2-7; 8 bases fit TRBD1. The length of the CDR3 is 12 residues. CDR1 is SQVTM and CDR2 is ANQGSEA in the germline V gene. Trimming at V came to 6 bases and at J to 2 bases, leaving 3 bases not matched to a gene. CDR3 nucleotides: TGCAGCGTCTTGACAGGGGCCTACGAGCAGTACTTC. Amino acid sequence: CSVLTGAYEQYF.

The V and J genes are TRBV7-2 and TRBJ1-3; unclear D gene. This CDR3 region has 14 residues. V was pared by 2 bases and J by 0 bases, with 5 bases between. Germline CDR1 reads SGHTA; CDR2 reads FQGNSA. The CDR3 DNA reads TGTGCCAGCAGCTTACAGTTCTCTGGAAACACCATATATTTT. Residues: CASSLQFSGNTIYF. Variable domain in full (rest from reference TRBV7-2 and TRBJ1-3): GAGVSQSPSNKVTEKGKDVELRCDPISGHTALYWYRQSLGQGLEFLIYFQGNSAPDKSGLPSDRFSAERTGGSVSTLTIQRTQQEDSAVYLCASSLQFSGNTIYFGEGSWLTVV.

This sequence joins TRBV5-6 and TRBJ2-2, with D uncertain. CDR1 and CDR2 from the germline V gene are SGHDT and YYEEEE. The ends were cut back, 0 bases at V and 3 bases at J, with 9 bases in the middle. This CDR3 has 15 amino acids. The CDR3 DNA sequence: TGTGCCAGCAGCTTGGAAGGCCTATACACCGGGGAGCTGTTTTTT. This sequence encodes CASSLEGLYTGELFF.

This clone has just a few counts. This sequence joins TRBV29-1 and TRBJ1-2; D is unclear. V lost 2 bases and J 5 bases, leaving 15 bases between the germline ends. The germline V gene encodes CDR1 SQVTM and CDR2 ANQGSEA. The CDR3 runs 14 residues. The CDR3 region is CSVELWAGDYGYTF. In DNA form, the CDR3 reads TGCAGCGTTGAACTATGGGCGGGTGATTATGGCTACACCTTC.

This clone was found a few times. This rearrangement joins TRBV29-1 to TRBJ2-1; tentative D call: TRBD2 (5 bases). CDR3 length equals 14 residues. V was trimmed by 6 bases and J by 9 bases, leaving 21 bases between them. Germline V gene sequence: CDR1 SQVTM, CDR2 ANQGSEA. CDR3 protein: CSVETEPGRSEQFF. The CDR3 DNA reads TGCAGCGTCGAGACCGAGCCGGGGAGAAGTGAGCAGTTCTTC.

This clone occurred a few times. The genes are TRBV28 and TRBJ1-5; D possibly corresponds to TRBD1 (5 bases). The germline V gene encodes CDR1 MDHEN and CDR2 SYDVKM. V lost 6 bases and J 9 bases, leaving 18 bases between the germline ends. The CDR3 contains 14 residues. The DNA of the CDR3 is TGTGCCAGCAGCTATCCCGGGGAGGGGAGGCCCCAGCATTTT. This encodes CASSYPGEGRPQHF.

The chain recombines TRBV7-9 with TRBJ2-1, with 10 bases fitting TRBD2. The V gene end was trimmed by 4 bases and the J gene end by 5 bases; junction bases not matched to a gene: 8. CDR3 size: 16 residues. Germline values: CDR1 SEHNR, CDR2 FQNEAQ (reference sequence). The CDR3 DNA reads TGTGCCAGCAGCTCCCCCCTAGCGGGGGAGAACAATGAGCAGTTCTTC. Translation: CASSSPLAGENNEQFF.

The J gene is TRBJ2-1, the V gene TRBV29-1; weak D call: TRBD2 (5 bases). Germline loops: CDR1 SQVTM, CDR2 ANQGSEA. V lost 3 bases to trimming and J lost 0 bases, with 9 bases between them. This CDR3 comprises 14 residues. The CDR3 here is CSVERAFSYNEQFF. The CDR3 DNA is TGCAGCGTTGAGCGGGCCTTCTCCTACAATGAGCAGTTCTTC.

In this sample, this clone turned up once. This rearrangement joins TRBV7-9 to TRBJ2-7; 7 bases match TRBD1. Germline V gene data show CDR1 as SEHNR and CDR2 as FQNEAQ (reference sequence). CDR3 length equals 16 residues. V lost 6 bases to trimming and J lost 3 bases; unmatched junction nucleotides: 14. CDR3 sequence reads: CASSTGTVGAYYEQYF. CDR3 in DNA: TGTGCCAGCAGTACCGGGACAGTTGGGGCTTACTACGAGCAGTACTTC.

This CDR3 is CASSPFLSGTETQYF. The CDR3 nucleotides read TGTGCCAGCAGCCCCTTCTTGTCGGGGACGGAGACCCAGTACTTC. This chain uses TRBV14 with TRBJ2-5; the D gene could be TRBD1 or TRBD2 (5 bases each). The germline V gene encodes CDR1 SGHDN and CDR2 FVKESK. The CDR3 is 15 amino acids. Trimming took off 4 bases at V and 5 bases at J, with 17 bases between the two ends.

CDR3 residues: CSVEGLAGPTYNEQFF. The CDR3 DNA is TGCAGCGTTGAAGGGCTAGCGGGGCCGACCTACAATGAGCAGTTCTTC. This chain joins TRBV29-1 and TRBJ2-1; 9 bases are shared with TRBD2. Germline values: CDR1 SQVTM, CDR2 ANQGSEA. V lost 1 base, J lost 2 bases, and 6 bases stayed unmatched. The CDR3 contains 16 residues.

This clone was detected a few times. The gene calls are TRBV7-9 and TRBJ1-1, with D maybe TRBD1 (5 bases). Germline loops: CDR1 SEHNR, CDR2 FQNEAQ (reference sequence). CDR3 length: 13 residues. V lost 5 bases and J 4 bases, leaving 11 bases between the germline ends. CDR3 nucleotide sequence: TGTGCCAGCAGCCCGACAGTAGGCACTGAAGCTTTCTTT. Protein: CASSPTVGTEAFF.

The genes are TRBV4-3 and TRBJ2-7; 8 nucleotides agree with TRBD2. Germline-derived CDR1 and CDR2 are LGHNA and YSLEER. Trimming cost V 3 bases and J 5 bases; bases outside gene matches: 6. CDR3 length: 14 residues. DNA of the CDR3: TGCGCCAGCAGCCACCCCGGGGGGGCCAACGAGCAGTACTTC. It codes for CASSHPGGANEQYF.

This clone has more than one count but fewer than ten. In nucleotides, the CDR3 is TGTGCCAGCAGCCCTAGCGGGGGCCGTGAGCAGTACTTC. Translated, it gives CASSPSGGREQYF. This rearrangement joins TRBV9 to TRBJ2-7, with 10 bases matching TRBD2. The ends lost 4 bases at V and 7 bases at J; junction bases unmatched: 5. Germline CDR1 SGDLS, CDR2 YYNGEE. The CDR3 spans 13 residues. The full variable domain, in which reference TRBV9 and TRBJ2-7 provide the parts outside the CDR3, is DSGVTQTPKHLITATGQRVTLRCSPRSGDLSVYWYQQSLDQGLQFLIQYYNGEERAKGNILERFSAQQFPDLHSELNLSSLELGDSALYFCASSPSGGREQYFGPGTRLTVT.

The chain employs TRBV23-1 and TRBJ1-2; the D is unclear. TRBV23-1 is an ORF; its function is uncertain. Trimming took off 7 bases at V and 5 bases at J, with 8 bases between the two ends. CDR3 size: 11 residues. CDR3 in DNA: TGCGCCAGCACCAGGATTTATGGCTACACCTTC. Translated: CASTRIYGYTF.

A few counts support this clone. The chain has TRBV5-1 and TRBJ1-6; D ambiguous. V lost 2 bases to trimming and J lost 10 bases, with 13 bases between them. This CDR3 region has 14 residues. Germline assignment: CDR1 SGHRS and CDR2 YFSETQ. The CDR3: CASSFEGFSSPLHF. For the CDR3, the DNA is TGCGCCAGCAGCTTCGAGGGCTTTTCCTCACCCCTCCACTTT.

The chain has TRBV30 and TRBJ2-1; weak D call: TRBD2 (6 bases). The CDR3 is made up of 10 amino acids. Germline CDR1 is GTSNPN and CDR2 is SVGIG (reference sequence). Trimming shortened V by 3 bases and J by 14 bases, and 11 bases separated the two germline ends. CDR3 loop: CAWRLASEFF. In nucleotides, the CDR3 is TGTGCCTGGAGACTAGCCAGCGAGTTCTTC. The full variable domain, with the rest looked up from reference TRBV30 and TRBJ2-1, is SQTIHQWPATLVQPVGSPLSLECTVEGTSNPNLYWYRQAAGRGLQLLFYSVGIGQISSEVPQNLSASRPQDRQFILSSKKLLLSDSGFYLCAWRLASEFFGPGTRLTVL.

This clone appeared a few times. The V call is TRBV29-1, the J call TRBJ2-7; 10 bases are a match to TRBD1. CDR1 is SQVTM and CDR2 is ANQGSEA in the germline V gene. V lost 5 bases and J lost 2; bases outside the gene matches: 6. CDR3 length: 14 residues. The CDR3 nucleotides are TGCAGCGTTCTCGGGACAGGGGAGACCTACGAGCAGTACTTC. Its translation: CSVLGTGETYEQYF.

V and J are TRBV30 and TRBJ2-3, with D maybe TRBD2 (6 bases). V was cut by 2 bases and J by 6 bases, with 18 bases left in between. Germline lookup yields CDR1 GTSNPN and CDR2 SVGIG (reference sequence). The CDR3 consists of 15 residues. CDR3 DNA sequence: TGTGCCTGGAGTACTGGAAGCGGAGGAGGGGATACGCAGTATTTT. Translating gives CAWSTGSGGGDTQYF.

V is TRBV29-1 and J is TRBJ2-1; 7 bases are a match to TRBD1. The ends lost 3 bases at V and 4 bases at J; junction bases unmatched: 12. CDR1 and CDR2 (germline): SQVTM, ANQGSEA. CDR3 size: 16 residues. The CDR3, as DNA: TGCAGCGTTGACCTCGGACAGGTTGTGGGTTACAATGAGCAGTTCTTC. This gives the protein CSVDLGQVVGYNEQFF.

This clone came up once. The V gene is TRBV30, the J gene TRBJ2-7; D is unclear. V was pared by 8 bases and J by 6 bases, with 14 bases between. Germline CDR1 and CDR2: GTSNPN and SVGIG (reference sequence). This CDR3 spans 11 amino acids. The CDR3, as DNA: TGTGCCGCTGGTCCGCCAAGCGAGCAGTACTTC. Translated, it gives CAAGPPSEQYF.